Each of the 29 T cell receptor beta chains below was sequenced from the same sample in a study of PD-L1 blockade in urothelial cancer. Time point described: pretreatment peripheral blood. Generated by immunoSEQ multiplex PCR, the TCRdb table keeps only in-frame clones and is missing some. The sample contains around 70,000 clones, roughly 88% of which appear only once. The sequencing used PBMCs, collected around atezolizumab (anti-PD-L1) treatment. The receptors were sampled from a man in his 70s with urothelial cancer.

This clone showed up just a few times. The CDR3 DNA reads TGTGCCAGCAGCAAAGTGGGACTGAAAGAGACCCAGTACTTC. It translates to CASSKVGLKETQYF. The J gene is TRBJ2-5, the V gene TRBV21-1; the table calls TRBD2, which could not be checked here. TRBV21-1 is a pseudogene. This CDR3 is 14 amino acids long.

The genes are TRBV6-5 and TRBJ1-1, with D possibly TRBD1 on 6 matching bases. This CDR3 is 15 amino acids long. Germline CDR1 reads MNHEY; CDR2 reads SVGAGI. The ends were cut back, 6 bases at V and 4 bases at J, with 18 bases in the middle. CDR3 region: CASRQVTGQITEAFF. The DNA for the CDR3 is TGTGCCAGCAGACAAGTAACGGGACAAATCACTGAAGCTTTCTTT.

V usage is TRBV19 and J usage is TRBJ2-3; 10 bases are shared with TRBD2. This CDR3 spans 20 amino acids. In germline, CDR1 is LNHDA, CDR2 SQIVND (reference sequence). Trimming removed 3 bases from V and 2 bases from J; junction bases left unmatched: 17. CDR3 amino acids: CASSMNSLTRTSGFTDTQYF. The CDR3, as DNA: TGTGCCAGTAGTATGAATAGCCTCACCCGGACTAGCGGATTCACAGATACGCAGTATTTT.

The chain uses TRBV30 and TRBJ2-2; D not resolved. Germline V CDR1 and CDR2: GTSNPN, SVGIG (reference sequence). The CDR3 spans 15 residues. V lost 0 bases, J lost 2 bases, and 10 bases lay in between. DNA of the CDR3: TGTGCCTGGAGTGTAAGGCTAGTTAACACCGGGGAGCTGTTTTTT. It codes for CAWSVRLVNTGELFF.

The chain carries TRBV28 and TRBJ1-5, with D perhaps TRBD1 (6 bases). The length of the CDR3 is 15 residues. Germline V gene sequence: CDR1 MDHEN, CDR2 SYDVKM. V was shortened by 7 bases and J by 7 bases, with 20 bases between the two germline ends. This CDR3 is CASISPIQGWQPQHF. The CDR3 coding sequence is TGTGCCAGCATTTCCCCAATACAGGGATGGCAGCCCCAGCATTTT.

This sequence joins TRBV18 and TRBJ2-2; 11 nucleotides line up with TRBD2. The CDR3 totals 16 residues. Germline CDR1 KGHSH, CDR2 LQKENI. Germline trimming cut 3 bases from V and 6 bases from J; bases unmatched to any gene: 6. The CDR3 nucleotides are TGTGCCAGCTCACCGCTCCTAGCGGGAGGCTCCGGGGAGCTGTTTTTT. This gives the protein CASSPLLAGGSGELFF. Filled out from reference TRBV18 and TRBJ2-2, the complete variable domain reads NAGVMQNPRHLVRRRGQEARLRCSPMKGHSHVYWYRQLPEEGLKFMVYLQKENIIDESGMPKERFSAEFPKEGPSILRIQQVVRGDSAAYFCASSPLLAGGSGELFFGEGSRLTVL.

V usage is TRBV18 and J usage is TRBJ1-1; TRBD1 might be the D (6 bases). CDR3 length equals 14 residues. Per germline, CDR1 KGHSH and CDR2 LQKENI. V was cut by 5 bases and J by 1 base, with 11 bases left in between. The CDR3 coding sequence is TGTGCCAGCTCATCCAAGGACAGGAACACTGAAGCTTTCTTT. It translates to CASSSKDRNTEAFF.

Of note for this clone: At the DNA level, this CDR3 is encoded by other sequences in the same sample as well. The chain is built from TRBV11-3 and TRBJ2-2, with D perhaps matching TRBD2 (5 bases). The V gene lost 1 base and the J gene lost 3 bases, with 12 bases spanning the gap. The germline CDR1 and CDR2 sequences are SGHNT and YENEEA. The CDR3 has 16 residues. The CDR3 loop reads CASSLGGPTYTGELFF. The CDR3 DNA reads as TGTGCCAGCAGCTTAGGAGGGCCGACATACACCGGGGAGCTGTTTTTT.

The chain is built from TRBV9 and TRBJ2-7, with no clear D. Germline V gene sequence: CDR1 SGDLS, CDR2 YYNGEE. The CDR3 covers 13 residues. V shed 4 bases and J shed 4 bases, with 12 bases lying between them. CDR3 sequence reads: CASSRAMEYEQYF. The CDR3 DNA sequence: TGTGCCAGCAGCCGAGCCATGGAGTACGAGCAGTACTTC. Full variable domain (rest looked up from reference TRBV9 and TRBJ2-7): DSGVTQTPKHLITATGQRVTLRCSPRSGDLSVYWYQQSLDQGLQFLIQYYNGEERAKGNILERFSAQQFPDLHSELNLSSLELGDSALYFCASSRAMEYEQYFGPGTRLTVT.

The rearrangement links TRBV6-1 to TRBJ1-2, with a weak D call TRBD1 (6 bases). V was cut by 4 bases and J by 8 bases, with 14 bases left in between. Germline V gene sequence: CDR1 MNHNS, CDR2 SASEGT. This CDR3 contains 13 residues. The CDR3 sequence: CASSVWSGDGYTF. CDR3 nucleotides: TGTGCCAGCAGTGTCTGGTCAGGGGACGGCTACACCTTC.

The CDR3, as DNA: TGTGCCACCAGAGGGAAGGGGAATGAGCAGTTCTTC. It encodes CATRGKGNEQFF. The genes are TRBV5-6 and TRBJ2-1; TRBD1 or TRBD2 may be the D gene (5 bases each). CDR1 SGHDT and CDR2 YYEEEE come from the germline V gene. The CDR3 runs to 12 residues. V lost 9 bases, J lost 7 bases, and 14 bases lay in between.

The rearrangement links TRBV28 to TRBJ2-3, with D tentatively TRBD2 (6 bases). This CDR3 has 17 amino acids. Germline CDR1 and CDR2: MDHEN and SYDVKM. Trimming cost V 4 bases and J 0 bases, with 17 bases left between them. This CDR3 is CASSSGGGGRSTDTQYF. DNA for the CDR3: TGTGCCAGCAGTTCTGGGGGAGGAGGAAGAAGCACAGATACGCAGTATTTT.

This chain connects TRBV19 to TRBJ1-5; D is unresolved. V lost 5 bases and J 4 bases, leaving 3 bases between the germline ends. Germline V CDR1 and CDR2: LNHDA, SQIVND (reference sequence). The CDR3 extends over 11 amino acids. CDR3 bases: TGTGCCAGTAGTTATAATCAGCCCCAGCATTTT. Translation: CASSYNQPQHF. The full variable domain, rest sourced from reference TRBV19 and TRBJ1-5, is DGGITQSPKYLFRKEGQNVTLSCEQNLNHDAMYWYRQDPGQGLRLIYYSQIVNDFQKGDIAEGYSVSREKKESFPLTVTSAQKNPTAFYLCASSYNQPQHFGDGTRLSIL.

The chain joins TRBV5-5 to TRBJ1-5; TRBD1 matches at 10 bases. V shed 3 bases and J 5 bases; nucleotides not matched to a gene: 11. The CDR3 sequence is 17 residues long. Germline V lookup: CDR1 SGHKS, CDR2 YYEKEE (reference sequence). CDR3 DNA sequence: TGTGCCAGCAGCTCGACCCCAGGGACAGGGGCATATCAGCCCCAGCATTTT. It yields the protein CASSSTPGTGAYQPQHF.

The chain is built from TRBV5-1 and TRBJ1-2; TRBD1 aligns across 10 bases. The junction had 6 bases not matched to a gene; V was cut back by 5 bases and J by 5 bases. CDR1 and CDR2 from the germline V gene are SGHRS and YFSETQ. The CDR3 consists of 14 residues. The CDR3 DNA is TGCGCCAGCAGGGCCGGGACAGGGGAATATGGCTACACCTTC. Translation gives CASRAGTGEYGYTF.

The V and J genes are TRBV7-3 and TRBJ2-5, with TRBD1 identical over 8 bases. CDR3 length: 15 amino acids. V shed 5 bases and J 7 bases; nucleotides not matched to a gene: 12. The germline CDR1 and CDR2 sequences are SGHTA and FQGTGA. CDR3 bases: TGTGCCAGCAGCCCCACCAGGGGGCCAGGAGGGACCCAGTACTTC. Translating it yields CASSPTRGPGGTQYF.

The genes are TRBV9 and TRBJ2-7; 11 bases are shared with TRBD2. The germline CDR1 and CDR2 sequences are SGDLS and YYNGEE. The CDR3 has 16 residues. J lost 3 bases, V lost 0 bases, and 5 bases had no gene match. The chain's CDR3 is CASSVDPGTSGYEQYF. The CDR3 DNA reads TGTGCCAGCAGCGTAGACCCCGGGACTAGCGGCTACGAGCAGTACTTC.

V usage is TRBV9 and J usage is TRBJ2-5; 7 bases align to TRBD1. Trimming removed 0 bases from V and 4 bases from J; junction bases left unmatched: 9. This CDR3 is built from 16 residues. In germline, CDR1 is SGDLS, CDR2 YYNGEE. The CDR3 DNA sequence: TGTGCCAGCAGCGTAGGGCAGGGGGTAAGGGGAGAGACCCAGTACTTC. It yields the protein CASSVGQGVRGETQYF.

The chain carries TRBV28 and TRBJ2-1; D may be TRBD1 (6 bases). The CDR3 is 14 amino acids. Trimming stripped 6 bases from V and 8 bases from J, with 17 bases between. Germline lookup yields CDR1 MDHEN and CDR2 SYDVKM. The CDR3 here is CASSHQGHVDEQFF. The CDR3 DNA reads TGTGCCAGCAGCCACCAGGGACATGTCGATGAGCAGTTCTTC.

J is TRBJ2-3 and V is TRBV6-1; the match to TRBD2 covers 10 bases. Germline-derived CDR1 and CDR2 are MNHNS and SASEGT. The CDR3 covers 15 residues. Losses at the gene ends were 4 bases for V and 6 bases for J; bases not matched to a gene: 7. CDR3 nucleotides: TGTGCCAGCAGTGTCAGCGGGAGGGCCGGGGATACGCAGTATTTT. Its protein is CASSVSGRAGDTQYF.

This clone was counted a few times. J is TRBJ1-1 and V is TRBV29-1, with unresolved D. This CDR3 region has 12 residues. V dropped 3 bases and J dropped 1 base, with 6 bases sitting between them. Germline lookup yields CDR1 SQVTM and CDR2 ANQGSEA. DNA of the CDR3: TGCAGCGTTGACAGGTCGAACACTGAAGCTTTCTTT. Amino acid sequence: CSVDRSNTEAFF.

The rearrangement joins TRBV7-2 to TRBJ2-7; 7 bases are a match to TRBD2. Germline lookup yields CDR1 SGHTA and CDR2 FQGNSA. With V trimmed by 6 bases and J by 2 bases, 4 bases remained unmatched. The CDR3 has 13 residues. DNA for the CDR3: TGTGCCAGCAGGGGGGGGAGGGCCTACGAGCAGTACTTC. The encoded protein is CASRGGRAYEQYF. The full variable domain, rest sourced from reference TRBV7-2 and TRBJ2-7, is GAGVSQSPSNKVTEKGKDVELRCDPISGHTALYWYRQSLGQGLEFLIYFQGNSAPDKSGLPSDRFSAERTGGSVSTLTIQRTQQEDSAVYLCASRGGRAYEQYFGPGTRLTVT.

The chain uses TRBV19 and TRBJ2-3; 8 positions match TRBD1. Germline V gives CDR1 LNHDA, CDR2 SQIVND (reference sequence). Trimming cost V 6 bases and J 4 bases; bases outside gene matches: 3. CDR3 length equals 13 residues. CDR3 bases: TGTGCCAGTAGGAACAGGGGGTCAGATACGCAGTATTTT. Its translation: CASRNRGSDTQYF.

The gene calls are TRBV5-8 and TRBJ2-1; 9 positions agree with TRBD2. The V gene's germline CDR1 is SGHTS and CDR2 YDEGEE. The CDR3 loop spans 15 amino acids. V trimming: 2 bases; J trimming: 6 bases; junction bases outside the gene matches: 6. CDR3 amino acids: CASSFEAGGLNEQFF. DNA for the CDR3: TGTGCCAGCAGCTTTGAAGCGGGAGGCCTCAATGAGCAGTTCTTC.

V and J are TRBV9 and TRBJ1-1; D not resolved. V dropped 0 bases and J dropped 5 bases, with 11 bases sitting between them. This CDR3 spans 14 amino acids. Germline V gene sequence: CDR1 SGDLS, CDR2 YYNGEE. In DNA, the CDR3 is TGTGCCAGCAGCGTAGACGGCCGGCGGACTGAAGCTTTCTTT. Its translation is CASSVDGRRTEAFF.

The CDR3 sequence: CASSESGYGYTF. The DNA of the CDR3 is TGTGCCAGCAGTGAATCGGGCTATGGCTACACCTTC. This chain joins TRBV2 and TRBJ1-2; D is unclear. Germline V gene lookup returns CDR1 SNHLY and CDR2 FYNNEI. The V end lost 2 bases, the J end lost 4 bases, and 5 bases lay between the germline ends. CDR3 length equals 12 residues.

V gene TRBV27 combines with J gene TRBJ2-3; D not resolved. The CDR3 loop spans 11 amino acids. Trimming shortened V by 8 bases and J by 6 bases, and 9 bases separated the two germline ends. Germline loops: CDR1 MNHEY, CDR2 SMNVEV (reference sequence). Here the CDR3 DNA reads TGTGCCAGCTCCCAGGCGGATACGCAGTATTTT. It translates to CASSQADTQYF.

CDR3 region: CASGLGQGVDEQFF. The CDR3 region has the DNA TGTGCTAGTGGTTTGGGACAGGGGGTGGATGAGCAGTTCTTC. The chain has TRBV12-5 and TRBJ2-1, with TRBD1 matching over 9 bases. The CDR3 spans 14 residues. V shed 1 base, J shed 8 bases, and the junction held 3 bases outside the gene matches. Germline V lookup: CDR1 LGHNT, CDR2 FRNRAP.

The chain is built from TRBV6-4 and TRBJ1-3; D is uncertain. The CDR3 is made up of 11 amino acids. The V end lost 7 bases, the J end lost 7 bases, and 8 bases lay between the germline ends. Germline loops: CDR1 MRHNA, CDR2 SNTAGT. The CDR3 nucleotides read TGTGCCAGCATCATTCCCAACACCATATATTTT. This codes for CASIIPNTIYF.